The present T cell receptor (beta chain) was sequenced within a study of blood T cell repertoires in COVID-19. Background on the study: PBMCs, B-cell-depleted T cells, or T cells provided the cDNA or gDNA that made up the material.

Per the study methods: Quantification of nucleated cells was approximated via reference gene primer amplification. Assay: immunoSEQ multiplex PCR; the TCRdb copy retains only in-frame clones and omits some. The V and J calls and the clone size are those of that table, but D and trimming were determined from the DNA. The repertoire has more than 45,000 clones, approximately 88% of them found once; the top ten carry roughly a quarter. Germline V CDR1 and CDR2: LNHNV, YYDKDF (reference sequence). The CDR3 length is 14 residues. The J segment lost 5 bases and the V segment lost 4 bases, leaving 5 bases of the junction unmatched.

This receptor was taken from a human donor in a cohort sampled during active COVID-19. Sequenced input: peripheral blood. The chain joins TRBV15 to TRBJ1-2, with TRBD1 matching over 9 bases. In DNA form, the CDR3 reads TGTGCCACCAGCAACCGGGACAGGGCTTATGGCTACACCTTC. Protein sequence: CATSNRDRAYGYTF.